These T cell receptor beta chains were read from a single sample in a study of blood T cell repertoires in COVID-19. TCRdb's copy holds only in-frame clones and misses some; the assay was immunoSEQ multiplex PCR. Among some 160,000 clones listed, approximately 82% were seen once. The sequencing input was peripheral blood. The receptor set was obtained from a man in his 70s who had recovered from COVID-19. The CDR3 runs from the conserved cysteine through the conserved F or W. A D gene is named only where the DNA matches it firmly. Clone size, where shown, is once, few, many, or a class for clones that have expanded.

- | TRBJ1-1 | - | TRBV5-1 | CASSVDSGMNTEAFF | TGCGCCAGCAGCGTAGACTCAGGGATGAACACTGAAGCTTTCTTT
- | TRBJ2-7 | - | TRBV18 | CASSKGDLGEQYF | TGTGCCAGCTCCAAGGGGGACCTCGGAGAGCAGTACTTC
- | TRBJ1-1 | few | TRBV2 | CACAEQGQLEAFF | TGTGCCTGTGCCGAGCAGGGACAACTTGAAGCTTTCTTT
- | TRBJ1-5 | - | TRBV14 | CASSQDPREVGAQPQHF | TGTGCCAGCAGCCAAGATCCCCGGGAAGTGGGGGCTCAGCCCCAGCATTTT
TRBD1 | TRBJ1-2 | - | TRBV18 | CASSTGTGAHGYTF | TGTGCCAGCTCAACCGGGACAGGGGCCCATGGCTACACCTTC
TRBD2 | TRBJ2-7 | - | TRBV14 | CASSQDWGGYEQYF | TGTGCCAGCAGCCAAGATTGGGGGGGTTACGAGCAGTACTTC
- | TRBJ1-6 | few | TRBV7-9 | CASSLGQGDNSPLHF | TGTGCCAGCAGCTTAGGGCAGGGCGATAATTCACCCCTCCACTTT
- | TRBJ2-1 | - | TRBV11-2 | CASSLGQTGDNEQFF | TGTGCCAGCAGCTTGGGTCAGACAGGCGACAATGAGCAGTTCTTC
- | TRBJ2-4 | few | TRBV2 | CASSPGRNGIQYF | TGTGCCAGCAGCCCCGGGAGAAACGGCATTCAGTACTTC
TRBD1 | TRBJ2-7 | - | TRBV4-1 | CASSQEDRADEQYF | TGCGCCAGCAGCCAAGAGGACAGGGCGGATGAGCAGTACTTC
- | TRBJ1-2 | - | TRBV7-9 | CASSLGDNNYGYTF | TGTGCCAGCAGCTTAGGTGACAACAACTATGGCTACACCTTC
- | TRBJ1-6 | once | TRBV11-2 | CASSLPGSYNSPLHF | TGTGCCAGCAGCTTACCAGGGTCCTATAATTCACCCCTCCACTTT
TRBD1 | TRBJ1-5 | - | TRBV29-1 | CSVTGGVNQPQHF | TGCAGCGTGACAGGGGGCGTCAATCAGCCCCAGCATTTT
TRBD1 | TRBJ1-2 | - | TRBV5-1 | CASSSQGEDGYTF | TGCGCCAGCAGCTCACAGGGGGAGGACGGCTACACCTTC
- | TRBJ2-7 | - | TRBV6-1 | CASSDAQDYEQYF | TGTGCCAGCAGTGATGCCCAGGACTACGAGCAGTACTTC
TRBD2 | TRBJ2-1 | - | TRBV10-3 | CAIRSGSPDNEQFF | TGTGCCATCAGAAGCGGGAGCCCGGACAATGAGCAGTTCTTC
TRBD2 | TRBJ2-5 | - | TRBV19 | CASSPLASETQYF | TGTGCCAGTAGTCCACTAGCGTCAGAGACCCAGTACTTC
- | TRBJ2-5 | - | TRBV9 | CASSVGGEETQYF | TGTGCCAGCAGCGTAGGTGGAGAAGAGACCCAGTACTTC
TRBD2 | TRBJ2-5 | - | TRBV7-7 | CASSQGSWLADPQETQYF | TGTGCTAGCAGCCAAGGGAGTTGGCTAGCGGACCCCCAAGAGACCCAGTACTTC
TRBD2 | TRBJ2-7 | - | TRBV14 | CASSQIAGGAGEQYF | TGTGCCAGCAGCCAAATAGCGGGAGGAGCTGGTGAGCAGTACTTC
- | TRBJ1-6 | - | TRBV2 | CASKEADNSPLHF | TGTGCCAGCAAGGAGGCCGATAATTCACCCCTCCACTTT
TRBD1 | TRBJ2-7 | - | TRBV6-6 | CASSFEGQGDYEQYF | TGTGCCAGCAGTTTCGAGGGACAGGGAGACTACGAGCAGTACTTC
- | TRBJ1-1 | - | TRBV4-1 | CASSQGRKNTEAFF | TGCGCCAGCAGCCAAGGGCGGAAAAACACTGAAGCTTTCTTT
- | TRBJ1-1 | - | TRBV7-3 | CASSLFVNTEAFF | TGTGCCAGCAGCTTATTCGTGAACACTGAAGCTTTCTTT
- | TRBJ1-3 | - | TRBV29-1 | CSAQQDLSGNTIYF | TGCAGCGCACAACAGGACCTCTCTGGAAACACCATATATTTT
TRBD2 | TRBJ2-2 | - | TRBV5-4 | CASSLESLAGGGELFF | TGTGCCAGCAGCTTGGAATCCCTAGCGGGAGGCGGGGAGCTGTTTTTT
- | TRBJ2-1 | - | TRBV11-2 | CASSSNRRWRDDEQFF | TGTGCCAGCAGCTCTAACCGAAGATGGCGGGACGATGAGCAGTTCTTC
TRBD1 | TRBJ1-5 | - | TRBV3-1/TRBV3-2 | CASSQGTGGMEPQHF | TGTGCCAGCAGCCAAGGGACAGGGGGCATGGAGCCCCAGCATTTT
TRBD1 | TRBJ1-2 | - | TRBV5-1 | CASSDGTAYNYGYTF | TGCGCCAGCAGCGACGGGACAGCCTATAACTATGGCTACACCTTC
- | TRBJ2-1 | once | TRBV6-5 | CASSYVMAQYNEQFF | TGTGCCAGCAGTTACGTAATGGCCCAATACAATGAGCAGTTCTTC
TRBD2 | TRBJ2-3 | - | TRBV3-1/TRBV3-2 | CASSPSLGRAADTQYF | TGTGCCAGCAGTCCCTCTCTTGGGAGGGCCGCAGATACGCAGTATTTT
- | TRBJ1-3 | - | TRBV11-2 | CASSLGQTSSGNTIYF | TGTGCCAGCAGCCTCGGACAGACGAGCTCTGGAAACACCATATATTTT
- | TRBJ2-5 | - | TRBV7-9 | CASSLASGQGPSETQYF | TGTGCCAGCAGCTTAGCGTCGGGCCAGGGGCCGTCGGAGACCCAGTACTTC
- | TRBJ2-1 | - | TRBV2 | CASGLSGQGPEQFF | TGTGCCAGCGGGCTCTCAGGCCAGGGCCCTGAGCAGTTCTTC
TRBD2 | TRBJ2-1 | - | TRBV19 | CASATSAIRSSYNEQFF | TGTGCCAGTGCAACTAGCGCGATAAGGAGCTCCTACAATGAGCAGTTCTTC
- | TRBJ2-7 | few | TRBV12-3/TRBV12-4 | CASSRGTAYEQYF | TGTGCCAGCAGCCGCGGGACCGCCTACGAGCAGTACTTC
TRBD1 | TRBJ1-1 | - | TRBV12-3/TRBV12-4 | CASTDRGEAFF | TGTGCCAGCACCGACAGGGGTGAAGCTTTCTTT
- | TRBJ2-7 | - | TRBV2 | CASRDTLGEQYF | TGTGCCAGCAGGGACACTTTGGGTGAGCAGTACTTC
- | TRBJ2-3 | - | TRBV19 | CASSGPGGDTQYF | TGTGCCAGTAGCGGGCCCGGGGGAGATACGCAGTATTTT
- | TRBJ1-1 | - | TRBV7-8 | CASSQGWDTVAEAFF | TGTGCCAGCAGCCAAGGGTGGGACACTGTCGCTGAAGCTTTCTTT
TRBD1 | TRBJ2-7 | - | TRBV6-5 | CASSTTPGQGYEQYF | TGTGCCAGCAGTACGACCCCGGGACAGGGGTACGAGCAGTACTTC
- | TRBJ2-1 | few | TRBV9 | CASSVESGLPDEQFF | TGTGCCAGCAGCGTGGAGAGCGGACTCCCGGATGAGCAGTTCTTC
- | TRBJ1-2 | few | TRBV6-2/TRBV6-3 | CASSHGPNYGYTF | TGTGCCAGCAGTCATGGCCCAAACTATGGCTACACCTTC
- | TRBJ1-6 | - | TRBV4-1 | CASSLSANRVVGNSPLHF | TGCGCCAGCAGCCTCAGTGCCAACAGGGTTGTCGGAAATTCACCCCTCCACTTT
TRBD2 | TRBJ2-1 | - | TRBV6-5 | CASSAGTSGRVEQFF | TGTGCCAGCAGCGCCGGGACTAGCGGGAGGGTTGAGCAGTTCTTC
TRBD2 | TRBJ2-2 | - | TRBV18 | CASSPPLAGGLNTGELFF | TGTGCCAGCTCACCACCACTAGCGGGAGGGCTTAACACCGGGGAGCTGTTTTTT